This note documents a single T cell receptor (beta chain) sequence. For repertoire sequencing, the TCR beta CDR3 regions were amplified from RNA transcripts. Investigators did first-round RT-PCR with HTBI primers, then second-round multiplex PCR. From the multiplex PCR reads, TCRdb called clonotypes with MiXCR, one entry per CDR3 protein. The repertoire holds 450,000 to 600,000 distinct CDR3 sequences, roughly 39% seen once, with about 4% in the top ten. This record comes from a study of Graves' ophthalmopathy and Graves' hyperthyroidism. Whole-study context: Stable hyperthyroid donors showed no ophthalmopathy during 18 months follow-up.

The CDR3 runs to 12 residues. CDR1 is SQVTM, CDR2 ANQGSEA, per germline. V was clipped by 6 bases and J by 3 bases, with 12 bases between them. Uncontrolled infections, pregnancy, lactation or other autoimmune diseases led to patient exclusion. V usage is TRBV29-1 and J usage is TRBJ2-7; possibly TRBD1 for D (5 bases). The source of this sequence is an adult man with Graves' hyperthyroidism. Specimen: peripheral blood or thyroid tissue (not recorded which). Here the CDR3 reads CSVQGANYEQYF. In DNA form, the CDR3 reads TGCAGCGTCCAAGGGGCGAACTACGAGCAGTACTTC.